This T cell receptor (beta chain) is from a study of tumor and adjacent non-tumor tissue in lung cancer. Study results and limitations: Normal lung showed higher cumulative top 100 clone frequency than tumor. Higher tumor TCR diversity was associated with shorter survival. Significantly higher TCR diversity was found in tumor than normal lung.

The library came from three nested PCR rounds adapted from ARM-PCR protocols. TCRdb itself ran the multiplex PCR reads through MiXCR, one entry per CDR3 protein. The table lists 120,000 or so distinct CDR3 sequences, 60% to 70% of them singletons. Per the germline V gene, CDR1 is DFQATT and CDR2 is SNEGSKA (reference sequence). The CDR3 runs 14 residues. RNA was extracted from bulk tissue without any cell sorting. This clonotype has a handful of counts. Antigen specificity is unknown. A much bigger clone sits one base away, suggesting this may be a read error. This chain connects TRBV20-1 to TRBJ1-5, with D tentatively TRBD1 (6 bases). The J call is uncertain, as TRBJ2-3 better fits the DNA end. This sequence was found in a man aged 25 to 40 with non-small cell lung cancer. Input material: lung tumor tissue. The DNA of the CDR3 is TGCAGTGCTAGAAAACAGGGAAAGATTGAGCCCCAGTATTTT. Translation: CSARKQGKIEPQYF.